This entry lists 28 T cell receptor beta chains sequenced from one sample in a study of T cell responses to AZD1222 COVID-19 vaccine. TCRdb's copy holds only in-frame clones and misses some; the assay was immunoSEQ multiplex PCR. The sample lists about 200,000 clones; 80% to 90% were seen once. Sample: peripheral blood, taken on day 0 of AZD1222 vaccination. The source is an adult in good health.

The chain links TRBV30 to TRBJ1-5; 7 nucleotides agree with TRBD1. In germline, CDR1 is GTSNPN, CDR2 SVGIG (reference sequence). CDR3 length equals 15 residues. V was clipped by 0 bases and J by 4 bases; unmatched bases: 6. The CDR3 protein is CAWSVMGTANQPQHF. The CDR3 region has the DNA TGTGCCTGGAGTGTAATGGGGACAGCGAATCAGCCCCAGCATTTT.

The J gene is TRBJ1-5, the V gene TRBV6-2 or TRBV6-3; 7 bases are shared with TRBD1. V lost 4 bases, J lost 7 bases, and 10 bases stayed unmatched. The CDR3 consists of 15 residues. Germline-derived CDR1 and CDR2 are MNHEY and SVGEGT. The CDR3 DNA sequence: TGTGCCAGCAGTTCGGGCCGACAGGGAGGGCAGCCCCAGCATTTT. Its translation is CASSSGRQGGQPQHF.

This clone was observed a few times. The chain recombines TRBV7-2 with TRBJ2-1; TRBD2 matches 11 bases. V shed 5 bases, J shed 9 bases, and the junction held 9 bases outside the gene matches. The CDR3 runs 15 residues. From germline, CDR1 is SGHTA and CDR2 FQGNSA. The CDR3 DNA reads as TGTGCCAGCAGCATTAGCGGGGGGGCCGTGGGTGAGCAGTTCTTC. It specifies CASSISGGAVGEQFF.

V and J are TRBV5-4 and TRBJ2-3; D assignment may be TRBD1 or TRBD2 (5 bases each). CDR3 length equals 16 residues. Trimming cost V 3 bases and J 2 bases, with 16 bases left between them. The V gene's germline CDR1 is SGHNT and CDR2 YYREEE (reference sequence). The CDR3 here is CASSSPGTGFTDTQYF. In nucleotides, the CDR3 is TGTGCCAGCAGCTCCCCCGGGACGGGGTTCACAGATACGCAGTATTTT. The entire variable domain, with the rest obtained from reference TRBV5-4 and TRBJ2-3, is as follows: ETGVTQSPTHLIKTRGQQVTLRCSSQSGHNTVSWYQQALGQGPQFIFQYYREEENGRGNFPPRFSGLQFPNYSSELNVNALELDDSALYLCASSSPGTGFTDTQYFGPGTRLTVL.

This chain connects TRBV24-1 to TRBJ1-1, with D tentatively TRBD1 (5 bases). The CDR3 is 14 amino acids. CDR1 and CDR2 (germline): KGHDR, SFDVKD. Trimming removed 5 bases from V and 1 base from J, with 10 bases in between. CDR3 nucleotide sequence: TGTGCCACCAGTGGCCGACAGCCGAACACTGAAGCTTTCTTT. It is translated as CATSGRQPNTEAFF.

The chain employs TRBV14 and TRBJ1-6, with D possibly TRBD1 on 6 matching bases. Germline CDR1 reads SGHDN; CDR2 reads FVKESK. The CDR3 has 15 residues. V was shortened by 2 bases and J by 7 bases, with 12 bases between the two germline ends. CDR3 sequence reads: CASSQLDSSNSPLHF. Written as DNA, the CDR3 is TGTGCCAGCAGCCAATTGGACAGTTCCAATTCACCCCTCCACTTT.

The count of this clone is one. The CDR3 nucleotides read TGTGCCAGCAGCTTGGGGGACCTCAGTGGGGAGACCCAGTACTTC. This codes for CASSLGDLSGETQYF. The chain joins TRBV7-9 to TRBJ2-5; D could derive from TRBD1 or TRBD2 (5 bases each). The CDR3 covers 15 residues. The germline V and J ends were trimmed by 3 bases and 5 bases, with 16 bases remaining between them. Looked up from germline, CDR1 is SEHNR and CDR2 is FQNEAQ (reference sequence).

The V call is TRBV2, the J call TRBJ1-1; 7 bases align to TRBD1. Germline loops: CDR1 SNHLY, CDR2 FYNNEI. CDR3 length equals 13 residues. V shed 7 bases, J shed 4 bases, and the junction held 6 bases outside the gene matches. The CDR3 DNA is TGTGCCAGCATTAGGGGGCAGGGCACTGAAGCTTTCTTT. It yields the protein CASIRGQGTEAFF.

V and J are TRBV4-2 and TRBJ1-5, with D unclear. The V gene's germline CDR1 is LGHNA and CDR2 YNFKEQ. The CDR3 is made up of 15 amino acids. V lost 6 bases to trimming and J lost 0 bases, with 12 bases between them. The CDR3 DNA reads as TGTGCCAGCAGTCCCGAGCCGGATAGCAATCAGCCCCAGCATTTT. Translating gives CASSPEPDSNQPQHF.

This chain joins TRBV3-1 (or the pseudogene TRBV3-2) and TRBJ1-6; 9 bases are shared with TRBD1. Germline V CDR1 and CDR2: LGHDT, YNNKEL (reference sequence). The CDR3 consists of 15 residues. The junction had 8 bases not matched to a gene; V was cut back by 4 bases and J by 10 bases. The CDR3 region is CASSPPGTGSSPLHF. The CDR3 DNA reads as TGTGCCAGCAGCCCACCCGGGACAGGGTCGTCACCCCTCCACTTT.

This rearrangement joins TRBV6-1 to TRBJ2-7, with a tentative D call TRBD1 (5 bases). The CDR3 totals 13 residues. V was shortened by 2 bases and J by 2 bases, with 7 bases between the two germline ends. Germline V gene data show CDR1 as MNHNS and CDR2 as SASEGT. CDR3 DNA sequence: TGTGCCAGCAGTGAAAAGGACACCTACGAGCAGTACTTC. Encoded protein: CASSEKDTYEQYF.

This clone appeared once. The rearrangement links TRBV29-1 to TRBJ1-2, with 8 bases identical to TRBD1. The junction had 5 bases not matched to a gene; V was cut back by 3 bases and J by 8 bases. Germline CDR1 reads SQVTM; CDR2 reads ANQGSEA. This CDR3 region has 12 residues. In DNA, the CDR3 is TGCAGCGTTGACAACAGGGGGGGAGGCTACACCTTC. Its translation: CSVDNRGGGYTF.

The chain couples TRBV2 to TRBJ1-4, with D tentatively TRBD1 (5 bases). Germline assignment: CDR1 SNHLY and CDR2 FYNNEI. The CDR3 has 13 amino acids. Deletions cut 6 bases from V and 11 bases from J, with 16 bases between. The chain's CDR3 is CASRGPSGNKLFF. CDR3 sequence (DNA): TGTGCCAGCAGGGGACCGTCGGGGAACAAACTGTTTTTT.

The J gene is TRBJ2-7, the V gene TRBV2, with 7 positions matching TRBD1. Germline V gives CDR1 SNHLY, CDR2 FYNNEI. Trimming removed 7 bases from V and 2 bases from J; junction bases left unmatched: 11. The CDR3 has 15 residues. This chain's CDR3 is CASNPGQVSTYEQYF. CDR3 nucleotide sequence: TGTGCCAGCAACCCTGGACAGGTGAGCACCTACGAGCAGTACTTC. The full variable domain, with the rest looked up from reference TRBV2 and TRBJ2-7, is EPEVTQTPSHQVTQMGQEVILRCVPISNHLYFYWYRQILGQKVEFLVSFYNNEISEKSEIFDDQFSVERPDGSNFTLKIRSTKLEDSAMYFCASNPGQVSTYEQYFGPGTRLTVT.

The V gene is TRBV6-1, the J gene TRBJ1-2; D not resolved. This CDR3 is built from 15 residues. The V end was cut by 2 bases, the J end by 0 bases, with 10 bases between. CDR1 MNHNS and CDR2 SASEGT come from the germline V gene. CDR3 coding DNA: TGTGCCAGCAGTGAACGGGGTGTAACTAACTATGGCTACACCTTC. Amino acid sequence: CASSERGVTNYGYTF.

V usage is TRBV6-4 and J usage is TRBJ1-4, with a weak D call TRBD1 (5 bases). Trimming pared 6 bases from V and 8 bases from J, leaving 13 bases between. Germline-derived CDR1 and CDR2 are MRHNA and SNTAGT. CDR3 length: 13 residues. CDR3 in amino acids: CASRAGPGEKLFF. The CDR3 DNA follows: TGTGCCAGCAGGGCAGGGCCGGGAGAAAAACTGTTTTTT.

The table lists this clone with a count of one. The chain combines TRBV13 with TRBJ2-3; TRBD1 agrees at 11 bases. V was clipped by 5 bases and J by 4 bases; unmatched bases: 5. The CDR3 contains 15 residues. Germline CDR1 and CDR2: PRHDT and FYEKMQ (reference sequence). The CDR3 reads CASSTRDRGADTQYF. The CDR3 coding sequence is TGTGCCAGCAGCACCCGGGACAGGGGGGCAGATACGCAGTATTTT.

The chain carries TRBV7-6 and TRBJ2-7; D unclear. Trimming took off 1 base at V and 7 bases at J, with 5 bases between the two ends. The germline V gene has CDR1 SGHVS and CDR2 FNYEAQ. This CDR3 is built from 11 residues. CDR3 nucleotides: TGTGCCAGCAGCTTAGGACCTGAGCAGTACTTC. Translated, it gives CASSLGPEQYF.

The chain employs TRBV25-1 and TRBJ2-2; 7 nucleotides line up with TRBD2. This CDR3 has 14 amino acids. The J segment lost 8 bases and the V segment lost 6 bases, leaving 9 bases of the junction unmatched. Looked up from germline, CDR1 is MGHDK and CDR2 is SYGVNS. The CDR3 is CASRRREVWGELFF. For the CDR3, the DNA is TGTGCCAGCAGGCGCCGGGAGGTATGGGGGGAGCTGTTTTTT.

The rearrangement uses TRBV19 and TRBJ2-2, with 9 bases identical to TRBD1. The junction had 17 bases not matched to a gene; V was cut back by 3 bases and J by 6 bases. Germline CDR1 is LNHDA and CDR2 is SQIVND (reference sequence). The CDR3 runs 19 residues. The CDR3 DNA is TGTGCCAGTAGTATCGAAGGACAGGGGCCCCTGGGTGCCGCCGGGGAGCTGTTTTTT. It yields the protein CASSIEGQGPLGAAGELFF.

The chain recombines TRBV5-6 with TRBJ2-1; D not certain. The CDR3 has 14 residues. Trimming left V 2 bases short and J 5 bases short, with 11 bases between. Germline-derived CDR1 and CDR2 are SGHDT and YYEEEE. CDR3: CASSFLGSNNEQFF. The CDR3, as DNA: TGTGCCAGCAGCTTTCTCGGGTCTAACAATGAGCAGTTCTTC.

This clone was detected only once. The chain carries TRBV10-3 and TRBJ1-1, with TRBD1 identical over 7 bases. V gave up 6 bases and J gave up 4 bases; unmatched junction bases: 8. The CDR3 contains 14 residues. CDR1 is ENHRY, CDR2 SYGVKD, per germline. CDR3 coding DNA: TGTGCCATCAGCGGAGGGGGCCAGGGCACTGAAGCTTTCTTT. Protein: CAISGGGQGTEAFF.

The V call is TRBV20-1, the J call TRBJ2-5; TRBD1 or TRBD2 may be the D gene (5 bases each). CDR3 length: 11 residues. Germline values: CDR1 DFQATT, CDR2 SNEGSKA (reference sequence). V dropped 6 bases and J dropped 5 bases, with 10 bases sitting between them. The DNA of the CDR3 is TGCAGTGCCTGGGGCGGGGAGACCCAGTACTTC. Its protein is CSAWGGETQYF.

CDR3 region: CASSLQDAEAFF. CDR3 DNA: TGTGCCAGCAGCTTGCAGGACGCTGAAGCTTTCTTT. The chain uses TRBV5-5 and TRBJ1-1; D ambiguous. V lost 1 base to trimming and J lost 6 bases, with 7 bases between them. The CDR3 is made up of 12 amino acids. Germline lookup yields CDR1 SGHKS and CDR2 YYEKEE (reference sequence). Together with reference TRBV5-5 and TRBJ1-1, the CDR3 gives the full variable domain: DAGVTQSPTHLIKTRGQQVTLRCSPISGHKSVSWYQQVLGQGPQFIFQYYEKEERGRGNFPDRFSARQFPNYSSELNVNALLLGDSALYLCASSLQDAEAFFGQGTRLTVV.

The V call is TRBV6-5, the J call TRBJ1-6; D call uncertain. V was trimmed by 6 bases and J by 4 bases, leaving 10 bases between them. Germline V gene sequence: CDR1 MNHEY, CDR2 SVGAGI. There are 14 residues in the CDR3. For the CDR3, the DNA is TGTGCCAGCAGCCAGGACCCGTATAATTCACCCCTCCACTTT. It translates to CASSQDPYNSPLHF.

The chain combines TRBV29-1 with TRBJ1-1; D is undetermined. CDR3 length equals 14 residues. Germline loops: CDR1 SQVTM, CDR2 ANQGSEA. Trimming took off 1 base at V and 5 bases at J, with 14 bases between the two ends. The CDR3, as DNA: TGCAGCGTTGAAGGGCCCCTTACGGGGACTGAAGCTTTCTTT. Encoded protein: CSVEGPLTGTEAFF.

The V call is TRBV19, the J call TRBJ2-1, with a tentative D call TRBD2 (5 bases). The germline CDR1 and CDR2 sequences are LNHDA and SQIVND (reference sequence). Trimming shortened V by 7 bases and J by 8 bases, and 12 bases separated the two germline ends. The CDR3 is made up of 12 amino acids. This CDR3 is CASKDEGDEQFF. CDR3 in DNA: TGTGCCAGTAAGGACGAGGGCGATGAGCAGTTCTTC. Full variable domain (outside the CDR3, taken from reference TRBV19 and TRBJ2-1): DGGITQSPKYLFRKEGQNVTLSCEQNLNHDAMYWYRQDPGQGLRLIYYSQIVNDFQKGDIAEGYSVSREKKESFPLTVTSAQKNPTAFYLCASKDEGDEQFFGPGTRLTVL.

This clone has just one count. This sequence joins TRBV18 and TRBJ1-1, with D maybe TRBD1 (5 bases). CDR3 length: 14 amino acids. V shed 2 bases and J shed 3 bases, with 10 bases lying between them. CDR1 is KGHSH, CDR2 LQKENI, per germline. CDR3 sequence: CASSPSGMDTEAFF. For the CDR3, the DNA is TGTGCCAGCTCACCATCAGGGATGGACACTGAAGCTTTCTTT.